This TCR beta chain was captured by sequencing in a study of CD8 T cells in Susac syndrome. A quantity of roughly 0.5 to 1 ug RNA underwent reverse transcription using random hexamers. TCRdb reprocessed the immunoSEQ multiplex PCR reads with MiXCR, giving one entry per CDR3 protein. The data contain 120,000 to 150,000 distinct CDR3 sequences, roughly 95% of them singletons. In blood CD8+ and CD4+ T cells, TCR beta underwent sequencing. With 3 bases removed from V and 5 bases from J, the gap between germline ends came to 6 bases. Looked up from germline, CDR1 is SGHRS and CDR2 is YFSETQ. The CDR3 runs to 12 residues.

Sequenced input: CD4+ T cells from PBMCs. The sequence derives from a human donor with multiple sclerosis. The chain links TRBV5-1 to TRBJ2-1; no clear D gene. The CDR3: CASSSQHNEQFF. The CDR3 DNA is TGCGCCAGCAGCTCGCAGCACAATGAGCAGTTCTTC.